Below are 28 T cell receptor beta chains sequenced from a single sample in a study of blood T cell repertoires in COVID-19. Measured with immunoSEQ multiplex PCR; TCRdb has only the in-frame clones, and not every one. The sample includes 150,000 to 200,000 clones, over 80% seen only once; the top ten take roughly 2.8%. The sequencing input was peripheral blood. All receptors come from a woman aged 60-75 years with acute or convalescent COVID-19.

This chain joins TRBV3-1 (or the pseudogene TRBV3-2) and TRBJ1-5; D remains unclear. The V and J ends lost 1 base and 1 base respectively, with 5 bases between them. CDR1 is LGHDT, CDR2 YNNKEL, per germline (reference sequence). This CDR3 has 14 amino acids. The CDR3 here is CASSQVESNQPQHF. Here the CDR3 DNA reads TGTGCCAGCAGCCAAGTGGAGAGCAATCAGCCCCAGCATTTT.

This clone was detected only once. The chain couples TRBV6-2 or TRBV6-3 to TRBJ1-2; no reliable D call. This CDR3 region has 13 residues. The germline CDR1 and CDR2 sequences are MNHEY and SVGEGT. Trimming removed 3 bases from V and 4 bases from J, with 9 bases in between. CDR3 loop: CASSYQESYGYTF. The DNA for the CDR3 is TGTGCCAGCAGTTATCAGGAAAGCTATGGCTACACCTTC.

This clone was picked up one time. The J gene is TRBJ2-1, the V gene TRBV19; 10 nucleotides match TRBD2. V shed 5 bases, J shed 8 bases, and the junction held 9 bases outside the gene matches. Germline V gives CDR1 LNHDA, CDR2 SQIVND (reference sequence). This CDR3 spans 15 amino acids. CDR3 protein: CASSFSSGGKDEQFF. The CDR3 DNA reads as TGTGCCAGTAGTTTCTCTAGCGGGGGTAAAGATGAGCAGTTCTTC.

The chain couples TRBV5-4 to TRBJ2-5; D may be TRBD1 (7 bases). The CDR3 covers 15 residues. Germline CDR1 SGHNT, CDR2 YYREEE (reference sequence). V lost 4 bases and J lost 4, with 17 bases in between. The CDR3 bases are TGTGCCAGCAGCCGGCGACAGGGAGGAGCAGAGACCCAGTACTTC. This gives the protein CASSRRQGGAETQYF. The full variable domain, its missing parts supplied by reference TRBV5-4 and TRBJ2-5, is ETGVTQSPTHLIKTRGQQVTLRCSSQSGHNTVSWYQQALGQGPQFIFQYYREEENGRGNFPPRFSGLQFPNYSSELNVNALELDDSALYLCASSRRQGGAETQYFGPGTRLLVL.

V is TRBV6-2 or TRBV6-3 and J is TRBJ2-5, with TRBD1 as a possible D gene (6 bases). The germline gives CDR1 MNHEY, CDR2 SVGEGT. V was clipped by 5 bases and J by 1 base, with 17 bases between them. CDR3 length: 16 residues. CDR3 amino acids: CASSQRPGTLQETQYF. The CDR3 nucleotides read TGTGCCAGCAGTCAACGTCCCGGGACACTCCAAGAGACCCAGTACTTC.

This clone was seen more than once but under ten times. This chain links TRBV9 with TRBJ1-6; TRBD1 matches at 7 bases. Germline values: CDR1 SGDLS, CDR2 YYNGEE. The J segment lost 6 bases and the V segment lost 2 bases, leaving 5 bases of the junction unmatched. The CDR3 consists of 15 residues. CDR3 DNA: TGTGCCAGCAGCGTCGGGACAGACATTAATTCACCCCTCCACTTT. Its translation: CASSVGTDINSPLHF.

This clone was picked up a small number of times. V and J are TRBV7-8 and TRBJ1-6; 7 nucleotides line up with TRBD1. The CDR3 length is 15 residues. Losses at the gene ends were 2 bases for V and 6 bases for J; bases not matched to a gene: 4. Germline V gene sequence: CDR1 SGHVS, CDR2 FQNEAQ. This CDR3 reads CASSLSQGVNSPLHF. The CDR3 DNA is TGTGCCAGCAGCTTAAGCCAGGGGGTTAATTCACCCCTCCACTTT.

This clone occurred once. The CDR3, as DNA: TGTGCCAGCAGTGAAGTCAGGAGCACAGATACGCAGTATTTT. Its protein product is CASSEVRSTDTQYF. The chain is built from TRBV2 and TRBJ2-3; unclear D gene. This CDR3 has 14 amino acids. Germline lookup yields CDR1 SNHLY and CDR2 FYNNEI. V was pared by 1 base and J by 0 bases, with 5 bases between. Full variable domain (missing parts from reference TRBV2 and TRBJ2-3): EPEVTQTPSHQVTQMGQEVILRCVPISNHLYFYWYRQILGQKVEFLVSFYNNEISEKSEIFDDQFSVERPDGSNFTLKIRSTKLEDSAMYFCASSEVRSTDTQYFGPGTRLTVL.

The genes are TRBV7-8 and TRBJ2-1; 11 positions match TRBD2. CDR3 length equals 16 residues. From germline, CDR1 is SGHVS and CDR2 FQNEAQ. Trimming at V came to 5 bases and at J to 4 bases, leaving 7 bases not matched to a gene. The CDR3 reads CASSPPTSGSYNEQFF. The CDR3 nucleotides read TGTGCCAGCAGCCCACCCACTAGCGGGAGTTACAATGAGCAGTTCTTC.

This CDR3 reads CASSAGQGYHGYTF. The CDR3 DNA reads TGTGCCAGCAGCGCCGGACAGGGATATCATGGCTACACCTTC. V usage is TRBV9 and J usage is TRBJ1-2; TRBD1 matches 8 bases. The CDR3 has 14 residues. V dropped 3 bases and J dropped 6; count of bases not matched to a gene: 7. Germline CDR1 SGDLS, CDR2 YYNGEE.

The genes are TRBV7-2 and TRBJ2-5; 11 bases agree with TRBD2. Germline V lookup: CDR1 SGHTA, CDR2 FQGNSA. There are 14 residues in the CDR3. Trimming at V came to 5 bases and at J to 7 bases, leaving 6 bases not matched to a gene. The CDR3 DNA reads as TGTGCCAGCAGCCCAGGGACTAGCGGTACGACCCAGTACTTC. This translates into CASSPGTSGTTQYF. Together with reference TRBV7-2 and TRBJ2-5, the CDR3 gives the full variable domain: GAGVSQSPSNKVTEKGKDVELRCDPISGHTALYWYRQSLGQGLEFLIYFQGNSAPDKSGLPSDRFSAERTGGSVSTLTIQRTQQEDSAVYLCASSPGTSGTTQYFGPGTRLLVL.

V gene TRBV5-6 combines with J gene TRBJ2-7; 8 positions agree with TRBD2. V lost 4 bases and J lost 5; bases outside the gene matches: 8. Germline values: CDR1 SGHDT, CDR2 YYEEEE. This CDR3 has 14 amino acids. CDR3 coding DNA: TGTGCCAGCAGCAGGCGCGGGGGGCCCCACGAGCAGTACTTC. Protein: CASSRRGGPHEQYF. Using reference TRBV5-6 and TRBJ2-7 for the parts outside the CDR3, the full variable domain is DAGVTQSPTHLIKTRGQQVTLRCSPKSGHDTVSWYQQALGQGPQFIFQYYEEEERQRGNFPDRFSGHQFPNYSSELNVNALLLGDSALYLCASSRRGGPHEQYFGPGTRLTVT.

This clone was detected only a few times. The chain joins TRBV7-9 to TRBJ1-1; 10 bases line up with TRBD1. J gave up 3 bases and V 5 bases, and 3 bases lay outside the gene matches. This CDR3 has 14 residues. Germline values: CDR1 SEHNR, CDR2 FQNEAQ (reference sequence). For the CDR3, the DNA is TGTGCCAGCAGCCCGGGACAGGGGTACACTGAAGCTTTCTTT. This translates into CASSPGQGYTEAFF.

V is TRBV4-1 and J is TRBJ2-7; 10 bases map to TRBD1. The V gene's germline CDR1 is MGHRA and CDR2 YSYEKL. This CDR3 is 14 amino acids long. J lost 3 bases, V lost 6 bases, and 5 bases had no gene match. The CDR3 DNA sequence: TGCGCCAGCAGTTACGGGACAGGGGTCTACGAGCAGTACTTC. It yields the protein CASSYGTGVYEQYF.

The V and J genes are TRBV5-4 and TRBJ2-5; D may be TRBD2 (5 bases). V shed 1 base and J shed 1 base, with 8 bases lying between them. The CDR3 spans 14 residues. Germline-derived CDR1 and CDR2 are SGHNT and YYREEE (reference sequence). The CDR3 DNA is TGTGCCAGCAGCTTGAGGAGGACCCAAGAGACCCAGTACTTC. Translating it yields CASSLRRTQETQYF.

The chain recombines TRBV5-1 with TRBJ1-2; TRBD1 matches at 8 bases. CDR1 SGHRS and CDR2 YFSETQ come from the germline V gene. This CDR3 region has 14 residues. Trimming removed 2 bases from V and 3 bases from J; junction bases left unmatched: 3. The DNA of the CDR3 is TGCGCCAGCAGCTTCGCAGGGGGCGACTATGGCTACACCTTC. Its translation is CASSFAGGDYGYTF.

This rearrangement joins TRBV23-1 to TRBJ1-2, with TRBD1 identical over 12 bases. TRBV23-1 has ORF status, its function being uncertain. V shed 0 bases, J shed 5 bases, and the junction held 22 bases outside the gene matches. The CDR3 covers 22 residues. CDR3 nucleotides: TGCGCCAGCAGTCAATCGAACGTACACCGGGACAGGGGGCGTTATGCTCGATATGGCTACACCTTC. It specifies CASSQSNVHRDRGRYARYGYTF.

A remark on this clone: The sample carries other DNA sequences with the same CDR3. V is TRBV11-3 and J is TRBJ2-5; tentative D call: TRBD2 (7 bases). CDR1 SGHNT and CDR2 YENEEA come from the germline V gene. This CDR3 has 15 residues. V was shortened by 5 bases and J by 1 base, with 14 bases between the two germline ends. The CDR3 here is CASSRKRGGQETQYF. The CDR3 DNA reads TGTGCCAGCAGCAGGAAAAGGGGGGGCCAAGAGACCCAGTACTTC. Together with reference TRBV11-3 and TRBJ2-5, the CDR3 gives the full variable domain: EAGVVQSPRYKIIEKKQPVAFWCNPISGHNTLYWYLQNLGQGPELLIRYENEEAVDDSQLPKDRFSAERLKGVDSTLKIQPAELGDSAVYLCASSRKRGGQETQYFGPGTRLLVL.

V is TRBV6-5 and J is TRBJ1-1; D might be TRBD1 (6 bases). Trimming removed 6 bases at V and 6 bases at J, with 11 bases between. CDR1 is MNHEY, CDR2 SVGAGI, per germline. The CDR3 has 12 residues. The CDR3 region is CASSRTASEAFF. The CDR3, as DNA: TGTGCCAGCAGCCGGACAGCATCTGAAGCTTTCTTT.

CDR3 DNA sequence: TGTGCCAGCTCACCACAGGGACAGGGGATAAGGGCCGAGCAGTACTTC. Translation: CASSPQGQGIRAEQYF. The genes are TRBV18 and TRBJ2-7; 10 bases align to TRBD1. The CDR3 is 16 residues long. Losses at the gene ends were 1 base for V and 6 bases for J; bases not matched to a gene: 9. Germline CDR1 and CDR2: KGHSH and LQKENI.

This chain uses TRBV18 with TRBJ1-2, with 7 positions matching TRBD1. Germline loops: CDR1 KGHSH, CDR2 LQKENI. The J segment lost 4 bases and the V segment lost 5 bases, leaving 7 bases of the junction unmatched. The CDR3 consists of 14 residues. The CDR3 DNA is TGTGCCAGCTCATCCCCGGGACAGCTCTATGGCTACACCTTC. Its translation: CASSSPGQLYGYTF.

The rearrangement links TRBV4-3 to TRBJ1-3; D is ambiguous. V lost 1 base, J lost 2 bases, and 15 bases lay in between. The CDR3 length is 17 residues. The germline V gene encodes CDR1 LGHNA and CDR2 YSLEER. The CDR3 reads CASSQVGAGVTGNTIYF. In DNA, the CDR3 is TGCGCCAGCAGCCAAGTGGGTGCGGGAGTAACTGGAAACACCATATATTTT.

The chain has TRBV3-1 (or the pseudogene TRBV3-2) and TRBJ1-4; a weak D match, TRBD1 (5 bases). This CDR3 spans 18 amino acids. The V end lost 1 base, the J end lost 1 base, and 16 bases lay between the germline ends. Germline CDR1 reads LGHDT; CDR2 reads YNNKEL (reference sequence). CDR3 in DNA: TGTGCCAGCAGCCAAGCGGCCTTCCGGGGGGGAACTAATGAAAAACTGTTTTTT. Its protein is CASSQAAFRGGTNEKLFF.

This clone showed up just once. The CDR3 DNA follows: TGTGCCAGCAGTAGCCCGACAGGGAAGAAAGAAGCTTTCTTT. Its translation is CASSSPTGKKEAFF. V gene TRBV6-5 combines with J gene TRBJ1-1, with TRBD1 identical over 7 bases. Unmatched junction bases numbered 11, after V lost 5 bases and J lost 8 bases. The germline gives CDR1 MNHEY, CDR2 SVGAGI. The CDR3 runs to 14 residues.

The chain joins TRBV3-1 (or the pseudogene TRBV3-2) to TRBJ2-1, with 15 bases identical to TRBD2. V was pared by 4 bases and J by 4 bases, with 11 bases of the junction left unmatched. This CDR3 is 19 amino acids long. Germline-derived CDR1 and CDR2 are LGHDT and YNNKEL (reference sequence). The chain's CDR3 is CASSPVPGLAGGRYNEQFF. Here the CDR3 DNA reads TGTGCCAGCAGCCCTGTCCCGGGACTAGCGGGGGGACGTTACAATGAGCAGTTCTTC.

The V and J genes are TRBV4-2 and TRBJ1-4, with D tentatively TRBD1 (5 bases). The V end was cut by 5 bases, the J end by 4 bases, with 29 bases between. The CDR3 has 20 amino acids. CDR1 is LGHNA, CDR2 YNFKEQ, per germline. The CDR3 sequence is CASSEGGALKTAQDNEKLFF. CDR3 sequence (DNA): TGTGCCAGCAGCGAAGGTGGGGCCTTAAAGACCGCCCAGGATAATGAAAAACTGTTTTTT.

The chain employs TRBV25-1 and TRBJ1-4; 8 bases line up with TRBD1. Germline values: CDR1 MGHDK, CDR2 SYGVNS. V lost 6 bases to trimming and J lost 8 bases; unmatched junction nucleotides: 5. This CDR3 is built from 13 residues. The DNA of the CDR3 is TGTGCCAGCAGAGAACAGGGGGTAGAAAAACTGTTTTTT. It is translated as CASREQGVEKLFF.

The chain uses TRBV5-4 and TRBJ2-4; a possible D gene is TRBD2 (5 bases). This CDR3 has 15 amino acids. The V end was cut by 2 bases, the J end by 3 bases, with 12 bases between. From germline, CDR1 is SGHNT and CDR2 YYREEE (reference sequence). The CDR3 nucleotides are TGTGCCAGCAGCTTACCGGGATCGGGCAAAAACATTCAGTACTTC. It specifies CASSLPGSGKNIQYF.